These 15 T cell receptor beta chains were all obtained from the same sample, sequenced in a study of response to subunit inactivated influenza vaccine. MiXCR, run by TCRdb on the RT-PCR reads, gives a single entry per CDR3 protein. Found here are about 700,000 distinct CDR3 sequences, 14% of them singletons; the top ten hold 5.5% to 8%. The specimen was PBMCs from blood, collected less than 15 days before vaccination. These receptors were obtained from a man aged 50 to 59 who received an inactivated influenza vaccine.

The chain is built from TRBV2 and TRBJ1-5; tentatively, D is TRBD1 (6 bases). V dropped 6 bases and J dropped 7 bases, with 13 bases sitting between them. Germline CDR1 SNHLY, CDR2 FYNNEI. The length of the CDR3 is 13 residues. The CDR3 loop is CASRLTGNQPQHF. Here the CDR3 DNA reads TGTGCCAGCAGGCTCACAGGGAACCAGCCCCAGCATTTT.

In this sample, this clonotype turned up many times. The chain recombines TRBV15 with TRBJ1-2; D perhaps matches TRBD1 (6 bases). The CDR3 is 14 residues long. CDR1 and CDR2 from the germline V gene are LNHNV and YYDKDF (reference sequence). The V end was cut by 5 bases, the J end by 2 bases, with 12 bases between. The CDR3 nucleotides are TGTGCCACCAGCTCCGAGGGGGGAAACTATGGCTACACCTTC. This sequence encodes CATSSEGGNYGYTF.

This clonotype was counted ten times or more. The chain joins TRBV5-1 to TRBJ2-1, with D possibly being TRBD2 (6 bases). The CDR3 is 14 residues long. V lost 4 bases, J lost 8 bases, and 16 bases lay in between. From germline, CDR1 is SGHRS and CDR2 YFSETQ. In nucleotides, the CDR3 is TGCGCCAGCAGCCAGCGGCCCCGGAGGGATGAGCAGTTCTTC. Translation gives CASSQRPRRDEQFF. The full variable domain, in which reference TRBV5-1 and TRBJ2-1 provide the parts outside the CDR3, is KAGVTQTPRYLIKTRGQQVTLSCSPISGHRSVSWYQQTPGQGLQFLFEYFSETQRNKGNFPGRFSGRQFSNSRSEMNVSTLELGDSALYLCASSQRPRRDEQFFGPGTRLTVL.

The CDR3 DNA reads as TGCGCCAGCAGCTTGGTAGCAGGGGGCGACTACGAGCAGTACTTC. It translates to CASSLVAGGDYEQYF. The chain carries TRBV5-1 and TRBJ2-7; the match to TRBD1 covers 8 bases. The CDR3 sequence is 15 residues long. V shed 0 bases and J 3 bases; nucleotides not matched to a gene: 5. In germline, CDR1 is SGHRS, CDR2 YFSETQ.

As to this clonotype: Germline is not matched at one junction end, which may reflect a read error. The CDR3 loop is CARSHALHEQFF. CDR3 nucleotides: TGTGCCAGAAGCCATGCCTTACATGAGCAGTTCTTC. The chain carries TRBV14 and TRBJ2-1, with no clear D. The CDR3 is made up of 12 amino acids. Germline V gene sequence: CDR1 SGHDN, CDR2 FVKESK.

This clonotype was observed a few times. The CDR3 DNA reads as TGTGCCATCAGTGAACTAGCGGGGGCATTCGGGGAGCTGTTTTTT. This sequence encodes CAISELAGAFGELFF. The chain uses TRBV10-3 and TRBJ2-2, with 11 bases that match TRBD2. Per germline, CDR1 ENHRY and CDR2 SYGVKD. The ends lost 3 bases at V and 7 bases at J; junction bases unmatched: 4. CDR3 length: 15 residues.

This clonotype came up a few times. V and J are TRBV4-3 and TRBJ2-5; no firm D call. V lost 0 bases and J lost 0, with 8 bases in between. Germline loops: CDR1 LGHNA, CDR2 YSLEER. The CDR3 spans 15 residues. The CDR3 sequence is CASSQERTYQETQYF. The CDR3 region has the DNA TGCGCCAGCAGCCAAGAGCGAACGTACCAAGAGACCCAGTACTTC.

This clonotype was seen a few times. The V call is TRBV20-1, the J call TRBJ2-3; no clear D. CDR3 length equals 12 residues. Germline lookup yields CDR1 DFQATT and CDR2 SNEGSKA (reference sequence). V lost 4 bases and J lost 0, with 5 bases in between. The CDR3 protein is CSAISSTDTQYF. The CDR3 nucleotides read TGCAGTGCTATTTCTAGCACAGATACGCAGTATTTT.

The V gene is TRBV14, the J gene TRBJ2-7; 8 positions agree with TRBD2. Trimming took 8 bases from V and 3 from J; bases not matched to a gene: 9. The germline V gene encodes CDR1 SGHDN and CDR2 FVKESK. The CDR3 is 14 residues long. CDR3 loop: CASADSGKGYEQYF. In DNA form, the CDR3 reads TGTGCCAGCGCTGATAGCGGGAAAGGCTACGAGCAGTACTTC. The full variable domain, with the rest looked up from reference TRBV14 and TRBJ2-7, is EAGVTQFPSHSVIEKGQTVTLRCDPISGHDNLYWYRRVMGKEIKFLLHFVKESKQDESGMPNNRFLAERTGGTYSTLKVQPAELEDSGVYFCASADSGKGYEQYFGPGTRLTVT.

This clonotype showed up many times. The chain couples TRBV6-1 to TRBJ2-5; D unresolved. The ends were cut back, 8 bases at V and 5 bases at J, with 12 bases in the middle. The length of the CDR3 is 12 residues. The V gene's germline CDR1 is MNHNS and CDR2 SASEGT. As DNA, the CDR3 is TGTGCCAGCTCTTTAGGGTGGGAGACCCAGTACTTC. Encoded protein: CASSLGWETQYF.

This clonotype showed up just a few times. The rearrangement uses TRBV4-3 and TRBJ2-7; 7 nucleotides align to TRBD2. Germline-derived CDR1 and CDR2 are LGHNA and YSLEER. The J segment lost 0 bases and the V segment lost 1 base, leaving 3 bases of the junction unmatched. The CDR3 has 15 residues. The CDR3: CASSQATSASYEQYF. Here the CDR3 DNA reads TGCGCCAGCAGCCAAGCAACTAGCGCCTCCTACGAGCAGTACTTC.

This clonotype came up a few times. The V call is TRBV9, the J call TRBJ2-2, with 7 bases lining up with TRBD2. The junction had 7 bases not matched to a gene; V was cut back by 4 bases and J by 1 base. Per the germline V gene, CDR1 is SGDLS and CDR2 is YYNGEE. CDR3 length equals 16 residues. CDR3 in amino acids: CASSSPLAWNTGELFF. DNA of the CDR3: TGTGCCAGCAGCTCCCCACTAGCGTGGAACACCGGGGAGCTGTTTTTT.

This clonotype showed up just a few times. This chain connects TRBV6-2 or TRBV6-3 to TRBJ2-1; 7 nucleotides match TRBD2. V lost 0 bases, J lost 4 bases, and 6 bases stayed unmatched. The CDR3 spans 16 residues. Germline values: CDR1 MNHEY, CDR2 SVGEGT. This chain's CDR3 is CASSYSQRGGYNEQFF. Written as DNA, the CDR3 is TGTGCCAGCAGTTACTCCCAGCGGGGTGGGTACAATGAGCAGTTCTTC.

The table lists this clonotype with many counts. CDR3 nucleotide sequence: TGTGCCAGCAGTTTAGTCCGCAGCGGGGGGGCGGGCAATGAGCAGTTCTTC. It translates to CASSLVRSGGAGNEQFF. The chain employs TRBV27 and TRBJ2-1; 10 nucleotides align to TRBD2. V trimming: 2 bases; J trimming: 6 bases; junction bases outside the gene matches: 10. This CDR3 is built from 17 residues. Germline V lookup: CDR1 MNHEY, CDR2 SMNVEV (reference sequence).

The chain links TRBV10-3 to TRBJ1-2; 9 nucleotides align to TRBD1. After removal of 7 bases from V and 4 bases from J, the junction contained 1 base not matched to a gene. Germline lookup yields CDR1 ENHRY and CDR2 SYGVKD. CDR3 length: 12 amino acids. Here the CDR3 reads CAITGQGYGYTF. The CDR3, as DNA: TGTGCCATCACGGGACAGGGCTATGGCTACACCTTC.